This T cell receptor (beta chain) came from a study of T-cell memory formation after mild COVID-19. In TCRdb, the 5' RACE reads were re-called with MiXCR into one record per CDR3 protein. This table holds about 470,000 distinct CDR3 sequences, around a quarter found once. Germline V gives CDR1 SGHNT, CDR2 YYREEE (reference sequence). V dropped 0 bases and J dropped 0 bases, with 9 bases sitting between them. The CDR3 is 15 amino acids. This TCR derives from an adult woman who had mild COVID-19 (a few samples of this study predate the infection). Cell type and time point are not known. V gene TRBV5-4 combines with J gene TRBJ2-5; a weak D match, TRBD1 (5 bases). The sequenced sample was PBMCs or a T cell subset sorted from them (not recorded which). This CDR3 is CASSLGGRDQETQYF. As DNA, the CDR3 is TGTGCCAGCAGCTTGGGGGGCCGGGACCAAGAGACCCAGTACTTC.